This is a list of T cell receptor beta chains from one sample in a study of blood T cell repertoires in COVID-19. Generated by immunoSEQ multiplex PCR, the TCRdb table keeps only in-frame clones and is missing some. The data show some 450,000 clones, with roughly 90% seen just once and 0.8% to 1% held by the top ten. The sample was peripheral blood. These receptors originate from a man younger than 35 with COVID-19, enrolled during active disease. CDR3s include the opening cysteine and the closing phenylalanine or tryptophan. A D gene is named only where the DNA matches it firmly. Size is stated for part of the rows, as once, few or many counts, or as a class when the clone is expanded.

TRBV3-1/TRBV3-2,TRBD2,.,TRBJ2-2,TGTGCCAGCCGATCAGCGGGAGGGCATACCGGGGAGCTGTTTTTT,CASRSAGGHTGELFF
TRBV5-1,.,.,TRBJ1-1,TGCGCCAGCAGCTTCAGGGGACGAGACCACGCGGCTTTCTTT,CASSFRGRDHAAFF
TRBV19,TRBD2,.,TRBJ2-5,TGTGCCAGTAGTCCGATGACTAGCGTCCAAGAGACCCAGTACTTC,CASSPMTSVQETQYF
TRBV4-1,.,.,TRBJ1-1,TGCGCCAGCAGCCAGCGGAACACTGAAGCTTTCTTT,CASSQRNTEAFF
TRBV6-1,.,.,TRBJ1-2,TGTGCCAGCAGTGAACTGACAGAACCAAACTATGGCTACACCTTC,CASSELTEPNYGYTF
TRBV10-2,TRBD1,few,TRBJ2-7,TGCGCCAGCGGGGACAGGTGGTCCTACGAGCAGTACTTC,CASGDRWSYEQYF
TRBV7-9,.,.,TRBJ2-5,TGTGCCAGCAGCTTAGATCCTCAGGGGGAGGATCAGACCCAGTACTTC,CASSLDPQGEDQTQYF
TRBV5-6,TRBD1,few,TRBJ2-7,TGTGCCAGCAGCTTGGTGGGACAGGTTACAGGCGAGCAGTACTTC,CASSLVGQVTGEQYF
TRBV7-6,TRBD2,.,TRBJ2-1,TGTGCCAGCAGCCCAACCGGGACTAGCGGACTCAATGAGCAGTTCTTC,CASSPTGTSGLNEQFF
TRBV10-3,.,.,TRBJ1-6,TGTGCCATCAGTGGAGCCCCGAGGGGGGGCGATTCACCCCTCCACTTT,CAISGAPRGGDSPLHF